The entry that follows covers one T cell receptor (beta chain) sequence. Antigen specificity is unknown. The data stem from a study of T cell responses to AZD1222 COVID-19 vaccine. About the study: Recipients boosted at about 4 weeks or about 12 weeks are pooled.

Some clones are missing from TCRdb's copy, which holds only in-frame ones; the method was immunoSEQ multiplex PCR. The table records approximately 85,000 clones, 70% to 90% of them present only once. CDR1 and CDR2 from the germline V gene are SGHRS and YFSETQ. Trimming took off 5 bases at V and 0 bases at J, with 5 bases between the two ends. The CDR3 loop spans 12 amino acids. Broader study findings: With dominance at 160-218 and 743-854, vaccine-associated CD4 TCRs spanned spike. Researchers took repertoire samples only after the peak T cell response had come.

V gene TRBV5-1 combines with J gene TRBJ2-5; D unresolved. This TCR was sampled from an adult in good health. The source material was peripheral blood, sampled on day 0 of AZD1222 vaccination. The chain's CDR3 is CASSSYQETQYF. The DNA for the CDR3 is TGCGCCAGCAGTTCGTACCAAGAGACCCAGTACTTC.